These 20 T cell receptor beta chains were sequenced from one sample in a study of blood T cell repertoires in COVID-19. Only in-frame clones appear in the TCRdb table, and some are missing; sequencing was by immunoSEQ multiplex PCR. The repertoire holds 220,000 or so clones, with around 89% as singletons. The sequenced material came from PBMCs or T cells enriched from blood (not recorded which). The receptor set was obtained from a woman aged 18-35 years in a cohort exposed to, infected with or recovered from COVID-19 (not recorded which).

CDR3 bases: TGTGCCAGCAGCCAAGAGTATTCGGGGACTAGCGGGGTGTACGAGCAGTACTTC. This translates into CASSQEYSGTSGVYEQYF. This chain uses TRBV3-1 (or the pseudogene TRBV3-2) with TRBJ2-7, with TRBD2 matching 13 bases. V trimming: 0 bases; J trimming: 4 bases; junction bases outside the gene matches: 9. Germline CDR1 LGHDT, CDR2 YNNKEL (reference sequence). There are 18 residues in the CDR3.

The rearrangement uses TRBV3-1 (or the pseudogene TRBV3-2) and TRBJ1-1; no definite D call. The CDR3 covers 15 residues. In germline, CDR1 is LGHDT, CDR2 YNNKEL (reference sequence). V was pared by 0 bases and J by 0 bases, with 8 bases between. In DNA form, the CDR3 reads TGTGCCAGCAGCCAAGACCTCAGGATGAACACTGAAGCTTTCTTT. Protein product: CASSQDLRMNTEAFF.

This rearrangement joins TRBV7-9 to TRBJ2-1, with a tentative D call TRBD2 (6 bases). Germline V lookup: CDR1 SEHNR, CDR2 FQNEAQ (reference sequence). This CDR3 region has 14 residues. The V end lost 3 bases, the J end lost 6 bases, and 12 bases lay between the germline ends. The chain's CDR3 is CASSLRLGPNEQFF. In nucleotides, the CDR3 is TGTGCCAGCAGCTTGAGACTAGGGCCCAATGAGCAGTTCTTC.

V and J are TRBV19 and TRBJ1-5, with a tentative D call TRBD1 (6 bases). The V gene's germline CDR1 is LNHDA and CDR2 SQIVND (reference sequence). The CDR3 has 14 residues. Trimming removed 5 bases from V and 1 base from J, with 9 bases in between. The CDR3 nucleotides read TGTGCCAGTAGTGACGACAGGAGCAATCAGCCCCAGCATTTT. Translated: CASSDDRSNQPQHF.

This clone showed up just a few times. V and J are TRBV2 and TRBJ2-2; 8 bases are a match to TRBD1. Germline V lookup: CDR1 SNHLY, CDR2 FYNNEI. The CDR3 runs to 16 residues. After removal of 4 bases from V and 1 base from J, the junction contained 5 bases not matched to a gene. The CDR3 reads CASSGEGTGNTGELFF. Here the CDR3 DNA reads TGTGCCAGCAGTGGAGAGGGGACAGGGAACACCGGGGAGCTGTTTTTT.

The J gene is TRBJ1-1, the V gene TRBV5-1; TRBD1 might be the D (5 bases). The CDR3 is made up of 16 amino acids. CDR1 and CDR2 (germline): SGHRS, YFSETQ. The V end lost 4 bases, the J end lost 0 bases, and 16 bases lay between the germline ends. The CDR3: CASSTEGRVMNTEAFF. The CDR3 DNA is TGCGCCAGCAGCACGGAGGGGAGAGTTATGAACACTGAAGCTTTCTTT.

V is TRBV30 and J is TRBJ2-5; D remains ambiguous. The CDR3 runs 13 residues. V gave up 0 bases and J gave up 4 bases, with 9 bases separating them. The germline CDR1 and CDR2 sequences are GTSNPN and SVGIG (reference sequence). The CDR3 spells CAWSVNPGETQYF. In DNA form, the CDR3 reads TGTGCCTGGAGTGTAAACCCCGGAGAGACCCAGTACTTC.

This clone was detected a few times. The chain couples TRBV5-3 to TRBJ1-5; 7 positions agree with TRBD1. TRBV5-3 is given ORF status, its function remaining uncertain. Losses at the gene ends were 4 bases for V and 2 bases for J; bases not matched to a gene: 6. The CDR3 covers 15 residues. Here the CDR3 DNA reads TGTGCCAGAAGCATGGAGGGGGCCTGCAATCAGCCCCAGCATTTT. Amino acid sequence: CARSMEGACNQPQHF.

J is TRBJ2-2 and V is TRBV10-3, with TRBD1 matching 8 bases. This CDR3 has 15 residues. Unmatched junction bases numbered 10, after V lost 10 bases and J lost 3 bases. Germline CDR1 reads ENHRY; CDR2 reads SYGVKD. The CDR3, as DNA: TGTGCCACCTCTGCCGGGACAGGAGACACCGGGGAGCTGTTTTTT. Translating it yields CATSAGTGDTGELFF.

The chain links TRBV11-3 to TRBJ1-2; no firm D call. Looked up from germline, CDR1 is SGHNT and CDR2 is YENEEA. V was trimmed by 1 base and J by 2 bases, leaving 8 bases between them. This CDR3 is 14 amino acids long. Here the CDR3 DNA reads TGTGCCAGCAGCTTAGGCGGGGTCAACTATGGCTACACCTTC. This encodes CASSLGGVNYGYTF.

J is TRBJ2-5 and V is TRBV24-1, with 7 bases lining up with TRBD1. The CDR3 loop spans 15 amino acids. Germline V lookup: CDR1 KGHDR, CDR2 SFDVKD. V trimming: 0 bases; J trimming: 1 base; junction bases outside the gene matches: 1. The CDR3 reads CATSDLWTGQETQYF. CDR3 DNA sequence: TGTGCCACCAGTGATTTGTGGACAGGCCAAGAGACCCAGTACTTC.

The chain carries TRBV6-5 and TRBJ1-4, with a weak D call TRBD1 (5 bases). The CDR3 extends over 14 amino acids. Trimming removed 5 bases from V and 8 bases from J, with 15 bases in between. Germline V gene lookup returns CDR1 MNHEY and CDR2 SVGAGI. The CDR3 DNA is TGTGCCAGCAGTCGGACACAATCATGGGAAAAACTGTTTTTT. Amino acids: CASSRTQSWEKLFF.

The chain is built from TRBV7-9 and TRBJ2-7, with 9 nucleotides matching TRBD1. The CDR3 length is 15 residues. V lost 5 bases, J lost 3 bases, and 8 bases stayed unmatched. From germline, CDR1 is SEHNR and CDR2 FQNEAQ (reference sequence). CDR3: CASSGTGGWVYEQYF. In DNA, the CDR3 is TGTGCCAGCAGCGGAACAGGGGGCTGGGTCTACGAGCAGTACTTC.

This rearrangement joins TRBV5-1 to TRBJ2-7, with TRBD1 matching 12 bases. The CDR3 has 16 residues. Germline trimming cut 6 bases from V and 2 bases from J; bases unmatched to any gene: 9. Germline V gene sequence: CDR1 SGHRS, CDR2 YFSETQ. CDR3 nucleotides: TGCGCCAGCAACGTCGGGGACAGGGGGCCCCCCTACGAGCAGTACTTC. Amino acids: CASNVGDRGPPYEQYF.

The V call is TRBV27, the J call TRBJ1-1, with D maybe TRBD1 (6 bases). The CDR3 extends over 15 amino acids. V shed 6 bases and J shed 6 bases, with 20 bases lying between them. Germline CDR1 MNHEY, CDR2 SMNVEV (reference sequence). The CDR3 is CASSGRRGAKAEAFF. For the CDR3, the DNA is TGTGCCAGCAGCGGGAGGAGGGGGGCGAAGGCTGAAGCTTTCTTT.

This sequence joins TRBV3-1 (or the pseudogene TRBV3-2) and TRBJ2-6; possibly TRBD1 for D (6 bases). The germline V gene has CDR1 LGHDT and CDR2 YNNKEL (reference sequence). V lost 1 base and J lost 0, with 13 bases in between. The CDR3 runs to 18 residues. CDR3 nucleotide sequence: TGTGCCAGCAGCCAAGTTTCCACAGGGAGCTCTGGGGCCAACGTCCTGACTTTC. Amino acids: CASSQVSTGSSGANVLTF.

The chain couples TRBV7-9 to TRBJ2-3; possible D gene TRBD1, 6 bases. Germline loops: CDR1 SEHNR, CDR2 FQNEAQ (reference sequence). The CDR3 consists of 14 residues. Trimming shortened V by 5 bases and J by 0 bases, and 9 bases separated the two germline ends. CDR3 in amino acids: CASSPDRSTDTQYF. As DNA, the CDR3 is TGTGCCAGCAGCCCGGACAGAAGCACAGATACGCAGTATTTT.

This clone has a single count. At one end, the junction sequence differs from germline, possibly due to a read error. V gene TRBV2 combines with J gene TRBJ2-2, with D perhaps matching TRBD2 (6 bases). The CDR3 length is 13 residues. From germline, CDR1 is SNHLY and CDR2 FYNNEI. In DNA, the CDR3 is TGTGCCCGCAGTTCGGGGACTACCGGGGAGCTGTTTTTT. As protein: CARSSGTTGELFF.

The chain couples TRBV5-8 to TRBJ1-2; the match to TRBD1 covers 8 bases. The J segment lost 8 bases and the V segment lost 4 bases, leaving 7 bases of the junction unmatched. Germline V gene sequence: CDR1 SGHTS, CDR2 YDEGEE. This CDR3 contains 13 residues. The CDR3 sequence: CASSHAGTGGYTF. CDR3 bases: TGTGCCAGCAGCCACGCAGGGACAGGCGGCTACACCTTC.

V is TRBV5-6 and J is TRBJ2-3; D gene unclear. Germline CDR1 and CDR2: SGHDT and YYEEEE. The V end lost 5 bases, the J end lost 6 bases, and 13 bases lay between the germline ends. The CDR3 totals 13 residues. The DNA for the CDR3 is TGTGCCAGCAGTCACCTAATTCTTGATACGCAGTATTTT. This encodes CASSHLILDTQYF.